This TCR beta chain was observed in a study of blood T cell repertoires in COVID-19. Study in general: The United States, Italy and Spain supplied acute and convalescent COVID-19 samples. Nucleic acid was either cDNA or gDNA, and it came from T cells, B-cell-depleted T cells, or PBMCs.

Trimming stripped 3 bases from V and 7 bases from J, with 18 bases between. The germline CDR1 and CDR2 sequences are KGHSH and LQKENI. This CDR3 has 15 residues. Per the authors' pipeline: Estimation of nucleated cell counts was performed using reference gene primer amplification. Clones were read by immunoSEQ multiplex PCR, and TCRdb kept only the in-frame ones, dropping some. D and trimming were read from the DNA, whereas the V and J calls and clone size are those reported in that table. The sample comprises approximately 240,000 clones, about 86% of which are singletons, and roughly 2.4% rests with the top ten.

The J gene is TRBJ1-2, the V gene TRBV18, with D perhaps TRBD1 (6 bases). The sequence derives from a woman aged 55 to 70 with acute or convalescent COVID-19. The sequenced material came from peripheral blood. The chain's CDR3 is CASSPRPGESGGYTF. CDR3 sequence (DNA): TGTGCCAGCTCACCGAGGCCAGGGGAATCAGGTGGCTACACCTTC.